The rows below give T cell receptor beta chains drawn from one sample of a study of immune characterization of retroperitoneal liposarcoma. Each CDR3 protein is one row after TCRdb ran MiXCR on the PCR reads. This table holds 2,000 to 3,000 distinct CDR3 sequences, roughly 25% found once. The sample consisted of tumor tissue. These receptors were collected from a male donor with retroperitoneal liposarcoma. CDR3s leave out the opening cysteine and the closing phenylalanine or tryptophan. Each record gives: V gene, D gene, CDR3 protein. A D gene is named only where the DNA matches it firmly.

TRBV6-1,TRBD1,ASSGRQGLPYNEQF
TRBV6-1,TRBD2,ASTLRTSGSGEQF
TRBV6-1,NA,ASSDRVDTQY
TRBV6-1,TRBD1,ASSQGQGFGTQY
TRBV6-1,NA,ASSGTRGPYEQY
TRBV24-1,TRBD2,ATSGDGGRGPDTQY
TRBV12-3/TRBV12-4,NA,ASSLGDSASSYNEQF
TRBV6-1,TRBD2,ATGGTGGSYEQY
TRBV6-1,NA,ASTELTLPVHEQY
TRBV6-1,TRBD2,ASSEAAGGSFYEQY
TRBV7-2,NA,ASSLQSGGLYEQY
TRBV4-1,NA,ASSPTPTGELF
TRBV3-1,TRBD2,ASSPGLAGYEQY
TRBV7-6,NA,ASSKGGAFKETQY
TRBV11-1,TRBD1,ASSLEWGQGRDTQY
TRBV6-6,NA,ASSYGARLVGYEQY
TRBV6-1,NA,ASSEAWGPHEQF
TRBV7-2,TRBD2,ASSSSGSRETQF
TRBV7-9,TRBD1,ASSSTGWQETQY
TRBV20-1,TRBD2,SARDIAGGHNEQF
TRBV7-6,TRBD2,ASSPSGGSLSYEQF
TRBV25-1,NA,ASSEPRGYEQF
TRBV27,NA,ASSAGTTNNEQF
TRBV6-1,NA,ASSLQGAETDTQY
TRBV6-1,TRBD2,ASSEPFSGRAPLRDTQY
TRBV7-6,NA,ASSFTASGANVLT
TRBV7-9,TRBD2,ASSPGGDTQY
TRBV6-6,NA,ASSGQGSGGDEQF
TRBV6-6,TRBD1,ASRRDRESSYEQY
TRBV6-6,NA,ASSTTGWGTEAF
TRBV6-1,NA,ASSEAPGPPKEQY
TRBV7-9,NA,ASSRTGSETQF
TRBV12-3/TRBV12-4,TRBD2,ASKAGAQETQF
TRBV7-2,NA,ASSRTVYEQY
TRBV7-3,NA,ASSLEGGRSYNEQF
TRBV11-3,NA,ASSLVATYNEQF
TRBV7-8,NA,ASSLGTNNEQY
TRBV7-8,NA,ASSPQGEGPTDTQY
TRBV6-1,TRBD1,ASSGSTGRTGELF
TRBV27,NA,ASRDTSGELF
TRBV6-1,TRBD2,ASIPGGAVNEQF
TRBV6-1,NA,ASSERGANNEQY
TRBV6-1,NA,ASSLVGNEQY
TRBV27,TRBD2,ASRGRLAGNYEQY
TRBV7-2,NA,ASSPTSYEQY